This T cell receptor beta chain was captured in a study of molecular identifiers for immune sequencing clone quantification. Notes on the study in general: Clones of above 20 RNA copies carried over 99% of effector molecules; in naive cells they carried under 1%.

TCRdb ran MiXCR on the PCR reads and lists one entry per CDR3 protein. The table shows hundreds of thousands of distinct CDR3 sequences, with roughly 24% occurring only once. In regard to this clonotype: Its antigen is still unknown. One end of the junction does not line up with germline, which may come from a read error.

The sequenced material came from naive CD8+ T cells from blood, with Jurkat cell RNA spiked in. The subset is: FACS-sorted CD8+CD4-CCR7+CD45RA+ naive T cells. The sequence was obtained from a human donor in good health. Some libraries in this study had Jurkat cell RNA spiked in.

The chain's CDR3 is CARGADAYEQYF. The CDR3 DNA is TGTGCCAGGGGGGCCGATGCCTATGAGCAGTACTTC. The rearrangement joins TRBV7-9 to TRBJ2-7, with D possibly being TRBD1 (6 bases). Germline V gene sequence: CDR1 SEHNR, CDR2 FQNEAQ (reference sequence). The CDR3 totals 12 residues.